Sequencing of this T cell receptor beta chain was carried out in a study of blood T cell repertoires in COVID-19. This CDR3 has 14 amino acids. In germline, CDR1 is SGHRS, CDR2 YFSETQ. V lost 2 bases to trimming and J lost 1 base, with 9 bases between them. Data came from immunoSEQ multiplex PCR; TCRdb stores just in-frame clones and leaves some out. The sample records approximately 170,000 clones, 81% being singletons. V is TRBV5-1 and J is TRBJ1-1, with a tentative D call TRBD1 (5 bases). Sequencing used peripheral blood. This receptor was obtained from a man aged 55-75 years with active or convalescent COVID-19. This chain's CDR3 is CASSLRGGNTEAFF. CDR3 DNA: TGCGCCAGCAGCTTAAGGGGAGGGAACACTGAAGCTTTCTTT.